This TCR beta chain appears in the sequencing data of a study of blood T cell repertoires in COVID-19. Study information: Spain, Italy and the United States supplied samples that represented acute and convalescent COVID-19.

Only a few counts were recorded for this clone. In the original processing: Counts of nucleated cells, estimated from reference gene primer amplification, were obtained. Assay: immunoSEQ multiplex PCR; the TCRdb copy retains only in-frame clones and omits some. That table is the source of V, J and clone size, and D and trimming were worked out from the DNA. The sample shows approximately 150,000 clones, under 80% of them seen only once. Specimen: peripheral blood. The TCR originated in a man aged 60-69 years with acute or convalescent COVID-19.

The CDR3 DNA is TGTGCCAGCAGCTTCCCGGGACAGGGTATCACCGGGGAGCTGTTTTTT. Translation: CASSFPGQGITGELFF. The rearrangement joins TRBV7-3 to TRBJ2-2, with 9 bases identical to TRBD1. The CDR3 is made up of 16 amino acids. Trimming at V came to 3 bases and at J to 4 bases, leaving 6 bases not matched to a gene. Germline assignment: CDR1 SGHTA and CDR2 FQGTGA.